The 3 T cell receptor beta chains below all came from one sample that was sequenced in a study of human T cells and chemical hapten exposure (dated by TCRdb to about 2021). Library generation was performed with RACE. Sequencing instrument: NextSeq 500. In TCRdb, the public reads were trimmed at Q25 with fastp and aligned with MiXCR, with productive beta chains retained. Each CDR3 protein appears once, grouped with its most common genes and DNA. The sample table shows 75,000 to 95,000 distinct CDR3 sequences, and around 11% are seen once. The ten largest clones take up around 3.2% of the sample. The sample's time point, from its label and the paper: patch test 1, 2 weeks after DPC sensitization. Taken with the paper, the label for treatment or condition translates to: therapeutic diphenylcyclopropenone sensitization with weekly scalp DPC. Material: whole blood, obtained in connection with sensitization to the hapten diphenylcyclopropenone (DPC). The source of these receptors is a woman aged 60-75 years with alopecia areata. Some clones in this sample may be carry-over from other donors' samples.

This clonotype has just a few counts. The chain carries TRBV6-2 or TRBV6-3 and TRBJ1-2, with D uncertain. The ends were cut back, 6 bases at V and 3 bases at J, with 11 bases in the middle. This CDR3 is built from 13 residues. Germline V gives CDR1 MNHEY, CDR2 SVGEGT. The CDR3 reads CASSSGDHYGYTF. DNA for the CDR3: TGTGCCAGCAGCTCCGGGGATCACTATGGCTACACCTTC.

This clonotype has a handful of counts. V gene TRBV20-1 combines with J gene TRBJ1-1; D not certain. The V and J ends lost 3 bases and 1 base respectively, with 12 bases between them. The CDR3 extends over 14 amino acids. The germline gives CDR1 DFQATT, CDR2 SNEGSKA (reference sequence). This chain's CDR3 is CSARVRTGNTEAFF. The CDR3 coding sequence is TGCAGTGCTAGGGTCAGGACGGGGAACACTGAAGCTTTCTTT.

The J gene is TRBJ1-3, the V gene TRBV3-1; D ambiguous. The ends were cut back, 3 bases at V and 10 bases at J, with 10 bases in the middle. The CDR3 is 12 amino acids. The germline gives CDR1 LGHDT, CDR2 YNNKEL (reference sequence). This CDR3 reads CASSQAFETIYF. The DNA for the CDR3 is TGTGCCAGCAGCCAGGCCTTCGAGACCATATATTTT.